The clone carrying this TCR beta chain was seen more than once but under ten times. The antigen remains undetermined. The protocol was immunoSEQ multiplex PCR, while the TCRdb copy is restricted to in-frame clones and leaves out a portion. The sample lists 35,000 or so clones, roughly 87% occurring once. The sample comes from a study of T cells in localized non-small cell lung cancer. Overall study findings and caveats: Overall survival was longer when the density of T cells in the blood was higher. Tumor trailed uninvolved adjacent lung in T cell clonality, which peaked there. It remains possible that heterogeneity exists, since only one tumor region was sequenced.

The receptor comes from a woman aged 35-75 years with stage I lung adenocarcinoma. Sample: peripheral blood, taken before any cancer treatment.

CDR3 protein: CASSLGGQGLDTQYF. The CDR3 nucleotides are TGTGCCAGCAGCTTGGGGGGACAGGGGTTAGATACGCAGTATTTT. The chain is built from TRBV5-6 and TRBJ2-3, with TRBD1 identical over 10 bases. CDR1 and CDR2 (germline): SGHDT, YYEEEE. The CDR3 has 15 amino acids. The trim removed 0 bases at V and 5 bases at J, leaving 3 bases unmatched.